This T cell receptor beta chain originates from a study of shared clonotypes between healthy human individuals. Across the study: The study used three CD4 naive, three CD4 memory, two CD8 naive and one CD8 memory plate per donor. General study points: Researchers found naive subsets generally carried larger estimated richness than memory subsets.

Notes on this clone: Its target is not known.

Germline CDR1 and CDR2: MNHEY and SVGAGI. V gave up 0 bases and J gave up 5 bases; unmatched junction bases: 4. CDR3 length: 16 residues. For every subset, genomic DNA was evenly distributed across several immunoSEQ plates. The method was immunoSEQ multiplex PCR; TCRdb's version includes in-frame clones alone and lacks a portion of them. The sample records millions of clones, 90% to 95% being singletons. Healthy HIV-negative adults with no recent acute infections or vaccinations were recruited as donors. Sequenced: naive CD4+ T cells sorted from blood. Subset described: CD45RA+ positively selected. This clonotype originated in a young man in good health. This chain links TRBV6-5 with TRBJ2-4, with 10 nucleotides matching TRBD1. The CDR3 reads CASSYSSGTGENIQYF. The CDR3 nucleotides are TGTGCCAGCAGTTACTCCAGCGGGACAGGGGAAAACATTCAGTACTTC.